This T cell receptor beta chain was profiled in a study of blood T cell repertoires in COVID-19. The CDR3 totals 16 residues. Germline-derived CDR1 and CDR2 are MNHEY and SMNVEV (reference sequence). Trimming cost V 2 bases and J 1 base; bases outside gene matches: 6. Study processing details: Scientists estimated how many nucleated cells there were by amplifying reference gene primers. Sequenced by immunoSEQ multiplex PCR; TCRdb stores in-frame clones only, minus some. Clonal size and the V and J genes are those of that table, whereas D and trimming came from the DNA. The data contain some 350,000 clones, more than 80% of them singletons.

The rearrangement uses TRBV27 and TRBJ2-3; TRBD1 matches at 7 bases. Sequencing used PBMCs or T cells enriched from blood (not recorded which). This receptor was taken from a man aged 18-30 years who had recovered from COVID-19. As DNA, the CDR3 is TGTGCCAGCAGTTTACCGACAGGGCTTGGCACAGATACGCAGTATTTT. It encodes CASSLPTGLGTDTQYF.